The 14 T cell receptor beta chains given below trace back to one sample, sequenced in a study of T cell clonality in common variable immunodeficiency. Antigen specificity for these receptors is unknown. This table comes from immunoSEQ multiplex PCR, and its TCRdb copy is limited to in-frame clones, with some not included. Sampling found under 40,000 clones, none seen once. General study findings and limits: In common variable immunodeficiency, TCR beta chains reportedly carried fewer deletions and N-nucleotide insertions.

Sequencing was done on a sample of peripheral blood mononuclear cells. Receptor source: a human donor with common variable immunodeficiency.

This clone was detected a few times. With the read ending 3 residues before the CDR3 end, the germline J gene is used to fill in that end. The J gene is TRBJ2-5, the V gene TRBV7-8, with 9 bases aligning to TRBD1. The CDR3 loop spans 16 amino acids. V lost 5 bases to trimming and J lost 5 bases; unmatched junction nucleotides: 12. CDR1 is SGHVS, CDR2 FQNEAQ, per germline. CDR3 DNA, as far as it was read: TGTGCCAGCAGCCCGCGGACAGGGGCAAGTTGGGAGACC. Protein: CASSPRTGASWET. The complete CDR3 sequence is CASSPRTGASWETQYF.

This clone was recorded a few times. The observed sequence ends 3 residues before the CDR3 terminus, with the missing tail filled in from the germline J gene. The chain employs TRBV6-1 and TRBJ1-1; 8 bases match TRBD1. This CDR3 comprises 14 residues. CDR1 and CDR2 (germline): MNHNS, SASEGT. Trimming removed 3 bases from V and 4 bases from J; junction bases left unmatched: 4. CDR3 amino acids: CASSDGQGSTEAFF. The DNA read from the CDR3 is TGTGCCAGCAGTGACGGACAGGGATCCACTGAA.

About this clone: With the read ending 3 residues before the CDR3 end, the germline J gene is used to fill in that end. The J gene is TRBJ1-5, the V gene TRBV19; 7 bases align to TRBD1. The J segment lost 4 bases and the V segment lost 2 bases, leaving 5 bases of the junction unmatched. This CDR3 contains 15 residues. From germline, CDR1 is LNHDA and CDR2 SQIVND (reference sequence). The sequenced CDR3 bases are TGTGCCAGTAGTATAATGTTACAGGGGAATCAGCCC. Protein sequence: CASSIMLQGNQP. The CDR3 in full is CASSIMLQGNQPQHF. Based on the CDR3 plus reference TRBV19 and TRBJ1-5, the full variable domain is DGGITQSPKYLFRKEGQNVTLSCEQNLNHDAMYWYRQDPGQGLRLIYYSQIVNDFQKGDIAEGYSVSREKKESFPLTVTSAQKNPTAFYLCASSIMLQGNQPQHFGDGTRLSIL.

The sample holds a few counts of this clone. The sequenced part of the CDR3 DNA is TGTGCCAGCAGCCCCTCGGCGGGGGGGCCCTACGAG. This translates into CASSPSAGGPYE. The whole CDR3 region reads CASSPSAGGPYEQYF. The genes are TRBV7-2 and TRBJ2-7, with 9 nucleotides matching TRBD2. The read ends 3 residues early relative to the CDR3; the germline J gene fills the gap. The CDR3 runs 15 residues. Per germline, CDR1 SGHTA and CDR2 FQGNSA. Trimming cost V 5 bases and J 2 bases; bases outside gene matches: 7.

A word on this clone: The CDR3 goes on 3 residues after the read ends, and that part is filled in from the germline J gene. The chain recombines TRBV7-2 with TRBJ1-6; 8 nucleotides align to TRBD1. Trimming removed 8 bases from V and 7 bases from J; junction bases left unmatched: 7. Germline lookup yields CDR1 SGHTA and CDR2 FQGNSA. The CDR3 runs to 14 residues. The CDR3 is CASAQGAGNSPLHF. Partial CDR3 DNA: TGTGCCAGCGCCCAGGGGGCCGGGAATTCACCC.

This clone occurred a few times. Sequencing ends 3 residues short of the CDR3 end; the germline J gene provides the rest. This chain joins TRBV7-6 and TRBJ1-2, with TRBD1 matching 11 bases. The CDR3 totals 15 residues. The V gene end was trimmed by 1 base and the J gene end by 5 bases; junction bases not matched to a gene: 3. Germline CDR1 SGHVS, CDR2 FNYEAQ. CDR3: CASSLGTGGYYGYTF. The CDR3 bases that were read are TGTGCCAGCAGCTTAGGGACAGGGGGCTATTATGGC. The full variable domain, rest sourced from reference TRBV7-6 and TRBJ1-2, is GAGVSQSPRYKVTKRGQDVALRCDPISGHVSLYWYRQALGQGPEFLTYFNYEAQQDKSGLPNDRFSAERPEGSISTLTIQRTEQRDSAMYRCASSLGTGGYYGYTFGSGTRLTVV.

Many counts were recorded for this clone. CDR3 protein: CAWIGLDTYEQYF. The sequenced CDR3 bases are TGTGCCTGGATCGGATTAGACACCTACGAG. The chain uses TRBV30 and TRBJ2-7; D remains unclear. Read data end 3 residues before the CDR3 end; the end is taken from the germline J gene. Deletions cut 4 bases from V and 2 bases from J, with 12 bases between. This CDR3 is 13 amino acids long. The germline CDR1 and CDR2 sequences are GTSNPN and SVGIG (reference sequence).

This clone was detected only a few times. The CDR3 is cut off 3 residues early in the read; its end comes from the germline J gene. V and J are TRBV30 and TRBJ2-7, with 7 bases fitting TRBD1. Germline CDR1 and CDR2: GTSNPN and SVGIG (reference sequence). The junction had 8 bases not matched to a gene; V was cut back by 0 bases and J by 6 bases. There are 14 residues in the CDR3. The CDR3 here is CAWSVLKGAGEQYF. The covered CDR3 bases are TGTGCCTGGAGTGTACTTAAGGGGGCCGGCGAG.

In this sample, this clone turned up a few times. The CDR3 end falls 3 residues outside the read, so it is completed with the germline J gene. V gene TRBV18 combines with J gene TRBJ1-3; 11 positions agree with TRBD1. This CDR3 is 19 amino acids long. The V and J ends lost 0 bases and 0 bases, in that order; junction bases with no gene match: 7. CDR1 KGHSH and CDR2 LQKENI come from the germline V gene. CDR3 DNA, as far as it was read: TGTGCCAGCTCACCACCGGACAGGGGGCCCTTCAGCTCTGGAAACACC. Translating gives CASSPPDRGPFSSGNT. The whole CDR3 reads CASSPPDRGPFSSGNTIYF.

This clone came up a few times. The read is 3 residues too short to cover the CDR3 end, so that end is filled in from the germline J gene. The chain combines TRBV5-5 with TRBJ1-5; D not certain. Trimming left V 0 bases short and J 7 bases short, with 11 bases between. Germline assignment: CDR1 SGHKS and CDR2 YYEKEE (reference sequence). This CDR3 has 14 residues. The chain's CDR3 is CASSLEAASQPQHF. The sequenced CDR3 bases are TGTGCCAGCAGCTTGGAGGCGGCTTCACAGCCC.

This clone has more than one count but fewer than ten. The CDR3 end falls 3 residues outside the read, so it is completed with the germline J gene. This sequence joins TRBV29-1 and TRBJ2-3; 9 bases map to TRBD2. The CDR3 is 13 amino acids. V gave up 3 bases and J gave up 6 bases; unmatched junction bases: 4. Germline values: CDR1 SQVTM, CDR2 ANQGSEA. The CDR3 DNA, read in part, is TGCAGCGTTGAGGCTAGCGGGGTGGATACG. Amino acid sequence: CSVEASGVDT. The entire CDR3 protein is CSVEASGVDTQYF.

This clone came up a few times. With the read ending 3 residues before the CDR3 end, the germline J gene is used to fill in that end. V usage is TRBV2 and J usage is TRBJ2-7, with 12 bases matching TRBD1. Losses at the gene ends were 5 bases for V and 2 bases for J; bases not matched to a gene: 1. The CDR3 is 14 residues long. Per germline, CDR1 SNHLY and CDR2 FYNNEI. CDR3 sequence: CASSRDRGPYEQYF. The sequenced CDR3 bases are TGTGCCAGCAGTCGGGACAGGGGGCCCTACGAG. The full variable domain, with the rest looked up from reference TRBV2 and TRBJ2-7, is EPEVTQTPSHQVTQMGQEVILRCVPISNHLYFYWYRQILGQKVEFLVSFYNNEISEKSEIFDDQFSVERPDGSNFTLKIRSTKLEDSAMYFCASSRDRGPYEQYFGPGTRLTVT.

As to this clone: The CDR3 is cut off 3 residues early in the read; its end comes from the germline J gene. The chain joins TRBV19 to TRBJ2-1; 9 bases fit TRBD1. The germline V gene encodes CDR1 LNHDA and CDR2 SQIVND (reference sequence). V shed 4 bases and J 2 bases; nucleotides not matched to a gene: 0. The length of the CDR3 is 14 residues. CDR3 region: CASSRQGAYNEQFF. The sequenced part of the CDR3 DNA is TGTGCCAGTAGTAGACAGGGGGCCTACAATGAG.

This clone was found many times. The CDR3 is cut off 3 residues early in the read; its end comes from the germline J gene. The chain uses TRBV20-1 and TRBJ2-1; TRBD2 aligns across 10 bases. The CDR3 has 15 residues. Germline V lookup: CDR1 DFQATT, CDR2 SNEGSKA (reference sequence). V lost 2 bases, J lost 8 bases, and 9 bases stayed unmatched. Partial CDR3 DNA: TGCAGTGCTAGACGCCCTAGCGGGGGTGGGGATGAG. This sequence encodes CSARRPSGGGDE. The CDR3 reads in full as CSARRPSGGGDEQFF.